This TCR beta chain was obtained from a study of blood T cell repertoires in COVID-19. Study at large: COVID-19 samples collected from the United States, Italy and Spain covered acute and convalescent phases. In each case, the material was cDNA or gDNA derived from T cells, B-cell-depleted T cells, or PBMCs.

Germline V gene sequence: CDR1 SGDLS, CDR2 YYNGEE. Trimming cost V 1 base and J 3 bases, with 14 bases left between them. The length of the CDR3 is 16 residues. Per the authors' pipeline: By means of reference gene primer amplification, nucleated cell counts were estimated. Method: immunoSEQ multiplex PCR; TCRdb's copy keeps in-frame clones and lacks some. V and J calls and clone size are as listed in that table; D and trimming were resolved from the DNA. The table lists about 93,000 clones, less than 90% of them singletons. The rearrangement joins TRBV9 to TRBJ1-3, with D possibly matching TRBD1 (6 bases). Sequencing was carried out using peripheral blood. The TCR originated in a woman of 80 years or more with acute or convalescent COVID-19. Written as DNA, the CDR3 is TGTGCCAGCAGCGTAAGGGTGGGGGCAGGTGGAAACACCATATATTTT. This sequence encodes CASSVRVGAGGNTIYF.